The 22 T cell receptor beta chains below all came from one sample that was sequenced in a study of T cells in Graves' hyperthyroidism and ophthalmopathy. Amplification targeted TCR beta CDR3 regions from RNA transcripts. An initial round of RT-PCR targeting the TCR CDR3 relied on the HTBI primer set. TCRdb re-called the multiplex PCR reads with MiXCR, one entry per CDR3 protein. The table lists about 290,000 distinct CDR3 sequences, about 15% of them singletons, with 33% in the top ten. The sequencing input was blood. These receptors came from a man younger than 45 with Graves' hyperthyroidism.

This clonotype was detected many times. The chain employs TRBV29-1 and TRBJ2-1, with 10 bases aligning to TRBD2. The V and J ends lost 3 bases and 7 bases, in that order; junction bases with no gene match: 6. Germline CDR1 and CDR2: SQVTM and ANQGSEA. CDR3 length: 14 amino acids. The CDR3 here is CSVEPSGSLNEQFF. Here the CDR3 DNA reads TGCAGCGTTGAGCCTAGCGGGAGTCTGAATGAGCAGTTCTTC.

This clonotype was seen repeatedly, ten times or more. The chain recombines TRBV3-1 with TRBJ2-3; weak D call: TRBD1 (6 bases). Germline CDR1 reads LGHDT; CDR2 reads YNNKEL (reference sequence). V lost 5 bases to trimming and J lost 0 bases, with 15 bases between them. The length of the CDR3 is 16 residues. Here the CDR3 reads CASSFSTGTSTDTQYF. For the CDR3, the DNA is TGTGCCAGCAGCTTCTCGACAGGAACTAGCACAGATACGCAGTATTTT.

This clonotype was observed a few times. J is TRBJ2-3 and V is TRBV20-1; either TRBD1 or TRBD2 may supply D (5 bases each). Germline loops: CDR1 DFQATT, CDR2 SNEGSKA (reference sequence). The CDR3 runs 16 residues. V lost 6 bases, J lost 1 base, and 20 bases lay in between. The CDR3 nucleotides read TGCAGTGCCATCCTGGGCGAGGGGTGGCGCACAGATACGCAGTATTTT. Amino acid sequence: CSAILGEGWRTDTQYF.

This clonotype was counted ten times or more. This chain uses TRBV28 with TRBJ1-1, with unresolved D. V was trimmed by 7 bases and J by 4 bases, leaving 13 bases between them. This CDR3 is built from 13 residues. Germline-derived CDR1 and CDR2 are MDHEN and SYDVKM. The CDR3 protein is CASIISAGTEAFF. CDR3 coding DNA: TGTGCCAGCATAATAAGCGCCGGCACTGAAGCTTTCTTT. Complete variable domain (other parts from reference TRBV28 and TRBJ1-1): DVKVTQSSRYLVKRTGEKVFLECVQDMDHENMFWYRQDPGLGLRLIYFSYDVKMKEKGDIPEGYSVSREKKERFSLILESASTNQTSMYLCASIISAGTEAFFGQGTRLTVV.

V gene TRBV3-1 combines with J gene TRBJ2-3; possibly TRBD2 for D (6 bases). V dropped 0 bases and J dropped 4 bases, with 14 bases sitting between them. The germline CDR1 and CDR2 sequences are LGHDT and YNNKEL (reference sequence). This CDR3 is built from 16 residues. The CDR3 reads CASSQDFARGADTQYF. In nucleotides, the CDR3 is TGTGCCAGCAGCCAAGATTTCGCGCGCGGGGCAGATACGCAGTATTTT.

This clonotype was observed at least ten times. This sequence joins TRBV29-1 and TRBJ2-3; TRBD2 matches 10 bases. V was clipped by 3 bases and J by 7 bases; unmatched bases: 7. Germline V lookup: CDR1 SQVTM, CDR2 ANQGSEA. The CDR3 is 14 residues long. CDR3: CSVEKGLAPNTQYF. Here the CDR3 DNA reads TGCAGCGTTGAGAAGGGACTAGCGCCAAATACGCAGTATTTT.

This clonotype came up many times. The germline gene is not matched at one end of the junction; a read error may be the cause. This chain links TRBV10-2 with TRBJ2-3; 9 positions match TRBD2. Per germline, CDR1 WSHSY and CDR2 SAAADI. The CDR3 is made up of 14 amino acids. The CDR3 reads CASSLAGGADTQYF. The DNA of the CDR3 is TGTGCCAGCAGCTTGGCGGGAGGGGCAGATACGCAGTATTTT.

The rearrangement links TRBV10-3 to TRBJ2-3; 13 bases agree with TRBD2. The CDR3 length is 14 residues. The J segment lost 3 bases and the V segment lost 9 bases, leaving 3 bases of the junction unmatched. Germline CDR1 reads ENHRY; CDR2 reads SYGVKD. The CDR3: CAISTSGRTDTQYF. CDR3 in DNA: TGTGCCATTTCGACTAGCGGGAGGACAGATACGCAGTATTTT.

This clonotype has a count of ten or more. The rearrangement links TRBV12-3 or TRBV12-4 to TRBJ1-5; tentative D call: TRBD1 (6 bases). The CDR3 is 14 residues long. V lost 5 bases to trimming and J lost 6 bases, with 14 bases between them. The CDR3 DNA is TGTGCCAGCAGTCCTAACAGGGTGGCTCAGCCCCAGCATTTT. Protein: CASSPNRVAQPQHF.

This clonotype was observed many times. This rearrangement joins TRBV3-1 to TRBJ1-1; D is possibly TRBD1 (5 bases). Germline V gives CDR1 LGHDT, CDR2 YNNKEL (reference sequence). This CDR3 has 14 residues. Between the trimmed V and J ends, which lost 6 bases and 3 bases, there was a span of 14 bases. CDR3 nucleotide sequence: TGTGCCAGCAGTCAGATGGGGGGGGACACTGAAGCTTTCTTT. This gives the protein CASSQMGGDTEAFF.

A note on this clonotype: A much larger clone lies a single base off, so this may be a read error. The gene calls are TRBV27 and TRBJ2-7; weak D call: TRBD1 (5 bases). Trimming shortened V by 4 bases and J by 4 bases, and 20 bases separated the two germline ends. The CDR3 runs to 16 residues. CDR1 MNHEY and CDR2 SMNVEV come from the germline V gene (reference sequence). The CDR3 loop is CASSSSAGSFFYEQYF. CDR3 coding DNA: TGTGCCAGCAGTTCATCGGCAGGGTCTTTCTTTTACGAGCAGTACTTC.

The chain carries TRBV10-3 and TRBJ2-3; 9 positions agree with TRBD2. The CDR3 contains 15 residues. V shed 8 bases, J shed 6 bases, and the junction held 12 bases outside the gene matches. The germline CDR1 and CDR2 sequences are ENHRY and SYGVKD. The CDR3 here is CAIGAALAGPDTQYF. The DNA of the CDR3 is TGTGCCATCGGGGCTGCTCTAGCGGGACCGGATACGCAGTATTTT.

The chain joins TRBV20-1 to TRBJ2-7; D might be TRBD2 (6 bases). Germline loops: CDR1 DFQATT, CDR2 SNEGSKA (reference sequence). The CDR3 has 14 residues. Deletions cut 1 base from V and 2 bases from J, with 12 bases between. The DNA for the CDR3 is TGCAGTGCTAGAGCGGTGACTAGAACCTACGAGCAGTACTTC. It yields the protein CSARAVTRTYEQYF.

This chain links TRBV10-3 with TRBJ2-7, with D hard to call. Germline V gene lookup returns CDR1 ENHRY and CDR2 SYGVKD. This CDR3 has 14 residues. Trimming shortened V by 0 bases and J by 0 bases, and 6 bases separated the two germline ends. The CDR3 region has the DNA TGTGCCATCAGTGAGTCTGGAGCCTCCTACGAGCAGTACTTC. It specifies CAISESGASYEQYF.

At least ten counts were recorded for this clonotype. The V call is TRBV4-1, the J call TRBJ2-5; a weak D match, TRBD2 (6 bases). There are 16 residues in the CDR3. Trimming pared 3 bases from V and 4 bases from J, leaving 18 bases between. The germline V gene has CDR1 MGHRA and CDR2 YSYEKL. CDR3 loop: CASSQGDHRERETQYF. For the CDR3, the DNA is TGCGCCAGCAGCCAGGGTGACCACCGGGAGCGAGAGACCCAGTACTTC.

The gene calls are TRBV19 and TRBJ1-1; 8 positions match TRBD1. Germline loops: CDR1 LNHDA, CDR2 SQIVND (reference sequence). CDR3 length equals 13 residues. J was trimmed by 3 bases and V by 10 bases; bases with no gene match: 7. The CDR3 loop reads CATRQGMYTEAFF. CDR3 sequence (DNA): TGTGCCACCAGACAGGGGATGTACACTGAAGCTTTCTTT.

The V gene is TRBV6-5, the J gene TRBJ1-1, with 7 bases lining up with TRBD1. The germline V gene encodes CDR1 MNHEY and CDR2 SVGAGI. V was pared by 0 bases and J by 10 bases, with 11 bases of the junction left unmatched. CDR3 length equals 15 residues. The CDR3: CASSYSGGTGVGAFF. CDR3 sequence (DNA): TGTGCCAGCAGTTACTCCGGGGGTACAGGGGTTGGAGCTTTCTTT.

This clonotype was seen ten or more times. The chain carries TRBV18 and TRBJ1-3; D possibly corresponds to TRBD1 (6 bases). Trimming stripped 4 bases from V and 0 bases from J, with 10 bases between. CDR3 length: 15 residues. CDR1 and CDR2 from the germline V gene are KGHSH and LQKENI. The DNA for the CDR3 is TGTGCCAGCTCACTCACAGGGCGCTCTGGAAACACCATATATTTT. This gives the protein CASSLTGRSGNTIYF.

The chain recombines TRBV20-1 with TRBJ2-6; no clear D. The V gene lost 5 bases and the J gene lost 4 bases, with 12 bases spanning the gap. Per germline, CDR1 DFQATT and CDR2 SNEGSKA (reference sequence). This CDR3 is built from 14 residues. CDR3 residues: CSASDSAGANVLTF. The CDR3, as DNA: TGCAGTGCTTCCGACTCCGCGGGGGCCAACGTCCTGACTTTC.

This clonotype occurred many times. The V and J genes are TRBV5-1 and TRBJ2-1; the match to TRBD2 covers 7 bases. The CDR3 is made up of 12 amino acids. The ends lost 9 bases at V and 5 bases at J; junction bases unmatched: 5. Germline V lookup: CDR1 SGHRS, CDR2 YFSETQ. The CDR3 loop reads CATSLADNEQFF. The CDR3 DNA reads TGCGCCACCTCCCTAGCGGACAATGAGCAGTTCTTC.

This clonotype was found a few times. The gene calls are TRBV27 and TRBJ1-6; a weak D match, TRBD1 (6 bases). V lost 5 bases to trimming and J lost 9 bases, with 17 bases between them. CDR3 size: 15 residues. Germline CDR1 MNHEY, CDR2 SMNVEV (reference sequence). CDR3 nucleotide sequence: TGTGCCAGCAGTCCTGAGGGGGTTAGAATTTCACCCCTCCACTTT. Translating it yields CASSPEGVRISPLHF.

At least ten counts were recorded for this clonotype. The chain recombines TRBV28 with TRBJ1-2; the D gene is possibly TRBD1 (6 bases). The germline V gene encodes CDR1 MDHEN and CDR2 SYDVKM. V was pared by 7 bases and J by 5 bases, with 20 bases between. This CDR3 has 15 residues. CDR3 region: CASNLPGGRGYGYTF. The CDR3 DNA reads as TGTGCCAGCAACCTACCTGGGGGCCGGGGGTATGGCTACACCTTC.